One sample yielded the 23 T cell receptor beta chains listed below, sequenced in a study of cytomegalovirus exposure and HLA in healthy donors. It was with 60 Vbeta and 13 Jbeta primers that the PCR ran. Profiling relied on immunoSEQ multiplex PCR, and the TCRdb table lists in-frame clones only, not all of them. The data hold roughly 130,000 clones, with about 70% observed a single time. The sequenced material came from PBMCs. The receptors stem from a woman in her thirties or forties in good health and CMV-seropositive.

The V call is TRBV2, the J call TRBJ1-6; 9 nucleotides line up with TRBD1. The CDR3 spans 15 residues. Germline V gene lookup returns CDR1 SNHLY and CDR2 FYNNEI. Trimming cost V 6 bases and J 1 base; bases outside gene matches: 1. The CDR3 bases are TGTGCCAGCAGAGACAGGGGGTCCTATAATTCACCCCTCCACTTT. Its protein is CASRDRGSYNSPLHF.

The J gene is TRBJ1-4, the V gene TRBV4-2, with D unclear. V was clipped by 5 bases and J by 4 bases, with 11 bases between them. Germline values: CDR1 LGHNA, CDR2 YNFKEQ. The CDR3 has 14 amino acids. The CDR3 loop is CASSLVQLNEKLFF. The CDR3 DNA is TGTGCCAGCAGCTTGGTACAGCTTAATGAAAAACTGTTTTTT.

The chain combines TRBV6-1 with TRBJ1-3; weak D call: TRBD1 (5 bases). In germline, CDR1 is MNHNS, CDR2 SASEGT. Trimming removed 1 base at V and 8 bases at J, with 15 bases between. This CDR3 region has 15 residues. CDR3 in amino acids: CASSEVGGSWDTIYF. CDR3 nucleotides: TGTGCCAGCAGTGAAGTCGGGGGGAGTTGGGACACCATATATTTT.

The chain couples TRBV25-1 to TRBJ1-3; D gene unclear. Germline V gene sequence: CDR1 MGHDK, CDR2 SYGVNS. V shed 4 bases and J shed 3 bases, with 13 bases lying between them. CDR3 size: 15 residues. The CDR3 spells CASSVPTRDGNTIYF. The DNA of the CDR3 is TGTGCCAGCAGTGTTCCCACTCGGGATGGAAACACCATATATTTT.

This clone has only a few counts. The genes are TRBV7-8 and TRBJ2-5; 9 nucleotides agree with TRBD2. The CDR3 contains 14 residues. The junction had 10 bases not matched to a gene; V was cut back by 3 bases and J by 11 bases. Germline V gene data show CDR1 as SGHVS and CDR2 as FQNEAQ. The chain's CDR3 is CASSLTSGPVQQYF. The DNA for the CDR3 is TGTGCCAGCAGCTTGACTAGCGGACCAGTTCAGCAGTACTTC.

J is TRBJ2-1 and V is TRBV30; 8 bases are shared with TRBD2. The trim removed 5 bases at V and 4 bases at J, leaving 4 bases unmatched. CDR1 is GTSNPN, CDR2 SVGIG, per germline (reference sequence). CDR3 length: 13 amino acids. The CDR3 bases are TGTGCCTGGTGGACTAGCAGATACAATGAGCAGTTCTTC. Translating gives CAWWTSRYNEQFF. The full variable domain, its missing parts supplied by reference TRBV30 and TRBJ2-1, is SQTIHQWPATLVQPVGSPLSLECTVEGTSNPNLYWYRQAAGRGLQLLFYSVGIGQISSEVPQNLSASRPQDRQFILSSKKLLLSDSGFYLCAWWTSRYNEQFFGPGTRLTVL.

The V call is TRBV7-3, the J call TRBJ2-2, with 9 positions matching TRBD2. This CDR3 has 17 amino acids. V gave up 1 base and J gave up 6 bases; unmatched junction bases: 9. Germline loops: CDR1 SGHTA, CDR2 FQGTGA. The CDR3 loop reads CASSLMGLASGAGELFF. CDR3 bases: TGTGCCAGCAGCTTAATGGGACTAGCCTCGGGGGCCGGGGAGCTGTTTTTT.

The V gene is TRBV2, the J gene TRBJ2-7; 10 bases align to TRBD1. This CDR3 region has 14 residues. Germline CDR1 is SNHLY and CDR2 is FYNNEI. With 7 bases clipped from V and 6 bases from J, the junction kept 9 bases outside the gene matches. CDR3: CASKGTGAFAEQYF. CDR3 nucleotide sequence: TGTGCCAGCAAAGGGACAGGGGCCTTCGCCGAGCAGTACTTC.

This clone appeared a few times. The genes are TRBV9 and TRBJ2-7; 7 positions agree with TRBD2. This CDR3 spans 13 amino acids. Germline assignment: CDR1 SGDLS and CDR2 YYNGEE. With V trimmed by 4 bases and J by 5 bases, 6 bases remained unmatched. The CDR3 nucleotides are TGTGCCAGCAGCCCCGGGGGAGGGGACGAGCAGTACTTC. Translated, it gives CASSPGGGDEQYF.

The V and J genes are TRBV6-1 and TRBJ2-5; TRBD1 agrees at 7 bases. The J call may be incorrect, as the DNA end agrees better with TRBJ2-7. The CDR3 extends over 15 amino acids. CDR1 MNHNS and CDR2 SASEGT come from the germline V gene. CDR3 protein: CASSSYGDSNYEQYF. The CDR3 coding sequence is TGTGCCAGCAGCTCTTACGGGGACAGTAACTACGAGCAGTACTTC.

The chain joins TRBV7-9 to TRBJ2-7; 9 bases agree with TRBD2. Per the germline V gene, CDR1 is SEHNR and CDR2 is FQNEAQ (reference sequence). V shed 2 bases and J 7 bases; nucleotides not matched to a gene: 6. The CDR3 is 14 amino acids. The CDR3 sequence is CASSLSREGWEQYF. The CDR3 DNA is TGTGCCAGCAGCTTATCGCGGGAGGGATGGGAGCAGTACTTC. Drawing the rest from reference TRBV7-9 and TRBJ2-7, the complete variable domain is DTGVSQNPRHKITKRGQNVTFRCDPISEHNRLYWYRQTLGQGPEFLTYFQNEAQLEKSRLLSDRFSAERPKGSFSTLEIQRTEQGDSAMYLCASSLSREGWEQYFGPGTRLTVT.

The CDR3 bases are TGTGCCTCATCACGAGCTACCTTGAACACTGAAGCTTTCTTT. Protein: CASSRATLNTEAFF. The rearrangement uses TRBV30 and TRBJ1-1; D ambiguous. Trimming removed 7 bases from V and 0 bases from J, with 15 bases in between. This CDR3 is 14 amino acids long. Germline lookup yields CDR1 GTSNPN and CDR2 SVGIG (reference sequence).

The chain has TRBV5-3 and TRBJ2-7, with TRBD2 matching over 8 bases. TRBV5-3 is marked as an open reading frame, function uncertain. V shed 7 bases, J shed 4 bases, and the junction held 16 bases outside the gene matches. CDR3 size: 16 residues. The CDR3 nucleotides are TGTGCCAGACCGAGTCCGAGCGGGAGTCCCCATTACGAGCAGTACTTC. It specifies CARPSPSGSPHYEQYF.

CDR3 in amino acids: CASSEQGAPYGYTF. The CDR3 DNA sequence: TGTGCCAGCAGTGAGCAGGGGGCTCCCTATGGCTACACCTTC. The chain is built from TRBV2 and TRBJ1-2; TRBD1 agrees at 8 bases. The CDR3 consists of 14 residues. Per the germline V gene, CDR1 is SNHLY and CDR2 is FYNNEI. V shed 3 bases and J 4 bases; nucleotides not matched to a gene: 4.

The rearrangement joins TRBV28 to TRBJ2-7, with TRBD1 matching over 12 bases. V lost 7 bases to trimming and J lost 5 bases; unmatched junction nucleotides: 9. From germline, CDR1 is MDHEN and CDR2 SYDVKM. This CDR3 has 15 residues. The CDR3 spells CASNSPGTGGDEQYF. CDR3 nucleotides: TGTGCCAGCAACTCCCCAGGGACAGGGGGCGACGAGCAGTACTTC.

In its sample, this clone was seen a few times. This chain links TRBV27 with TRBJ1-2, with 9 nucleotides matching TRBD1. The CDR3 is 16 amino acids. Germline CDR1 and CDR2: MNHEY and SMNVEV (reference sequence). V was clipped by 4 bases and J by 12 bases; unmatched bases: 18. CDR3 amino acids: CASSSTRGTGRRGNTF. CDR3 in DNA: TGTGCCAGCAGTTCTACTCGAGGGACAGGGAGAAGGGGGAACACCTTC.

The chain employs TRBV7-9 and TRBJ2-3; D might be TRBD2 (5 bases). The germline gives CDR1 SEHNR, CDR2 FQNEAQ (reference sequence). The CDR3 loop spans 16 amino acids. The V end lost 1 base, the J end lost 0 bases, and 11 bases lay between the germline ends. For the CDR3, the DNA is TGTGCCAGCAGCTTAGGCCGGCTAGCCAGCACAGATACGCAGTATTTT. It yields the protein CASSLGRLASTDTQYF.

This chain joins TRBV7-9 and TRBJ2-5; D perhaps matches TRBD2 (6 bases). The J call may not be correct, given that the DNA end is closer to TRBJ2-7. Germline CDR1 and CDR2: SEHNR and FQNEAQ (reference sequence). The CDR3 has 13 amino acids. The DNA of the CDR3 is TGTGCCAGCACCCTTACTAGGGAGGACGAGCAGTACTTC. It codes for CASTLTREDEQYF.

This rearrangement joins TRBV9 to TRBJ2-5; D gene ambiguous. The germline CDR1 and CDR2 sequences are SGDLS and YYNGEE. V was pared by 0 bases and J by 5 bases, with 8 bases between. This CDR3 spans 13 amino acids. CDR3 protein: CASSVGVSETQYF. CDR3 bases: TGTGCCAGCAGCGTAGGAGTGTCGGAGACCCAGTACTTC.

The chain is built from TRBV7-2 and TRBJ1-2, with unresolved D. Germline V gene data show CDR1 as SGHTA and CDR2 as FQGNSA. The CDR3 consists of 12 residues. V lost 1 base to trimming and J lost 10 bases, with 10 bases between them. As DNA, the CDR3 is TGTGCCAGCAGCTTAGGCGGTCCTGTCTACACCTTC. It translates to CASSLGGPVYTF. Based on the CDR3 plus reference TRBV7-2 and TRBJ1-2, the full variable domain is GAGVSQSPSNKVTEKGKDVELRCDPISGHTALYWYRQSLGQGLEFLIYFQGNSAPDKSGLPSDRFSAERTGGSVSTLTIQRTQQEDSAVYLCASSLGGPVYTFGSGTRLTVV.

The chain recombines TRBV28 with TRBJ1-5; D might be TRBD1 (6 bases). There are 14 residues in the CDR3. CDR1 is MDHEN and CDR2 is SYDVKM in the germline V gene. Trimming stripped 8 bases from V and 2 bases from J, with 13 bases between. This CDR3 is CASGIQGGNQPQHF. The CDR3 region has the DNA TGTGCCAGCGGCATACAGGGCGGCAATCAGCCCCAGCATTTT.

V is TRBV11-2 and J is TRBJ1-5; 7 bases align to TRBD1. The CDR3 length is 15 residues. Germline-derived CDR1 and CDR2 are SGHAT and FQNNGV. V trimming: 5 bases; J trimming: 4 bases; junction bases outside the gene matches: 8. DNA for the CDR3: TGTGCCAGCAGCCCGAGACAGGGCCCTAATCAGCCCCAGCATTTT. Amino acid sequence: CASSPRQGPNQPQHF.

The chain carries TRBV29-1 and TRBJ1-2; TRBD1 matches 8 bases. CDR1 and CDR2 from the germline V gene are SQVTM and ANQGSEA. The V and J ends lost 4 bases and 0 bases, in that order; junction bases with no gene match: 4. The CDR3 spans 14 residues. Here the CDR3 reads CSVVGQVANYGYTF. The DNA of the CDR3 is TGCAGCGTTGTGGGACAGGTAGCTAACTATGGCTACACCTTC.